This T cell receptor beta chain was retrieved from a study of Graves' ophthalmopathy and Graves' hyperthyroidism. This clonotype came up many times. Germline assignment: CDR1 LNHDA and CDR2 SQIVND (reference sequence). The CDR3 loop spans 14 amino acids. The V end lost 7 bases, the J end lost 2 bases, and 12 bases lay between the germline ends. Scientists amplified the TCR beta CDR3 regions from RNA transcripts. RT-PCR in the first round used HTBI primers; a second-round multiplex PCR followed. TCRdb re-called the multiplex PCR reads with MiXCR, one entry per CDR3 protein. The sample shows about 370,000 distinct CDR3 sequences, 17% of them seen only once.

The specimen sequenced was peripheral blood. The rearrangement uses TRBV19 and TRBJ1-5; D unclear. This sequence originates from an adult woman with stable Graves' hyperthyroidism. CDR3 nucleotide sequence: TGTGCCAGTACCCGGAGAGGCGGCAATCAGCCCCAGCATTTT. This sequence encodes CASTRRGGNQPQHF.